Presented here are 21 T cell receptor beta chains from one specimen sequenced in a study of T-cell reconstitution after alpha-beta-depleted transplantation in children. Using unique molecular identifiers, the investigators prepared the TCRbeta library. TCRdb independently ran MiXCR on the PCR reads; one entry per CDR3 protein. Among 65,000 to 75,000 distinct CDR3 sequences listed, just under 5% were seen once. The sample in question was PBMCs, mostly from graft donor cells, obtained 180 days after TCRalphabeta/CD19-depleted stem cell transplant. The receptors come from a boy under two years old who had a stem cell transplant for acute myeloid leukemia, so the T cells may come from the graft donor.

The rearrangement links TRBV5-6 to TRBJ1-2; no clear D gene. Germline V gene lookup returns CDR1 SGHDT and CDR2 YYEEEE. The CDR3 totals 12 residues. Deletions cut 4 bases from V and 7 bases from J, with 11 bases between. The CDR3 loop reads CASSPGILGYTF. CDR3 nucleotides: TGTGCCAGCAGCCCGGGGATCCTTGGCTACACCTTC.

This clonotype has a single count. The gene calls are TRBV3-1 and TRBJ2-5; D possibly matches TRBD1 or TRBD2 (6 bases each). Trimming shortened V by 5 bases and J by 4 bases, and 29 bases separated the two germline ends. The germline V gene has CDR1 LGHDT and CDR2 YNNKEL (reference sequence). The CDR3 is made up of 19 amino acids. CDR3 nucleotides: TGTGCCAGCAGCAAGGAGGGCAGATGTACAGGGATGGAACGAGAGACCCAGTACTTC. Its protein is CASSKEGRCTGMERETQYF.

This clonotype was recorded at least ten times. The CDR3 spells CASSLARLGEQYV. The CDR3 bases are TGTGCCAGCAGTTTAGCGCGGTTGGGCGAGCAGTACGTC. The chain combines TRBV12-3 or TRBV12-4 with TRBJ2-7, with D unresolved. V was shortened by 0 bases and J by 6 bases, with 9 bases between the two germline ends. The CDR3 length is 13 residues.

This clonotype was picked up many times. This chain uses TRBV28 with TRBJ2-5; a weak D match, TRBD1 (5 bases). The CDR3 totals 14 residues. V lost 10 bases and J 3 bases, leaving 18 bases between the germline ends. The germline CDR1 and CDR2 sequences are MDHEN and SYDVKM. CDR3: CATRQSLLKETQYF. CDR3 in DNA: TGTGCCACCAGACAGTCGCTTTTGAAAGAGACCCAGTACTTC. Drawing the rest from reference TRBV28 and TRBJ2-5, the complete variable domain is DVKVTQSSRYLVKRTGEKVFLECVQDMDHENMFWYRQDPGLGLRLIYFSYDVKMKEKGDIPEGYSVSREKKERFSLILESASTNQTSMYLCATRQSLLKETQYFGPGTRLLVL.

This clonotype has a count of ten or more. The chain uses TRBV7-8 and TRBJ2-5; 14 nucleotides align to TRBD2. The J segment lost 4 bases and the V segment lost 5 bases, leaving 9 bases of the junction unmatched. This CDR3 is 17 amino acids long. In germline, CDR1 is SGHVS, CDR2 FQNEAQ. The CDR3 reads CASSPRLAGGVAETQYF. The CDR3 bases are TGTGCCAGCAGCCCCAGACTAGCGGGGGGGGTAGCAGAGACCCAGTACTTC.

This clonotype was recorded many times. The CDR3 nucleotides read TGTGCCAGCAGCTCATCCGGGACAGGGGGCACCGGGGAGCTGTTTTTT. Its protein product is CASSSSGTGGTGELFF. The chain employs TRBV11-2 and TRBJ2-2; 11 positions match TRBD1. The CDR3 length is 16 residues. The junction had 5 bases not matched to a gene; V was cut back by 4 bases and J by 4 bases. Germline values: CDR1 SGHAT, CDR2 FQNNGV.

This clonotype was counted ten times or more. The rearrangement joins TRBV5-1 to TRBJ1-1; D is possibly TRBD1 (5 bases). Germline CDR1 is SGHRS and CDR2 is YFSETQ. This CDR3 contains 13 residues. With 3 bases removed from V and 5 bases from J, the gap between germline ends came to 11 bases. The DNA for the CDR3 is TGCGCCAGCAGCTCCGGGACTCAAACTGAAGCTTTCTTT. Translation gives CASSSGTQTEAFF.

The chain is built from TRBV18 and TRBJ2-1, with 9 nucleotides matching TRBD2. In germline, CDR1 is KGHSH, CDR2 LQKENI. Germline trimming cut 2 bases from V and 6 bases from J; bases unmatched to any gene: 5. The CDR3 is 15 residues long. DNA of the CDR3: TGTGCCAGCTCACCAGGGCTAGCGGGGACCAATGAGCAGTTCTTC. Translation gives CASSPGLAGTNEQFF. Full variable domain (missing parts from reference TRBV18 and TRBJ2-1): NAGVMQNPRHLVRRRGQEARLRCSPMKGHSHVYWYRQLPEEGLKFMVYLQKENIIDESGMPKERFSAEFPKEGPSILRIQQVVRGDSAAYFCASSPGLAGTNEQFFGPGTRLTVL.

This clonotype was recorded many times. The chain links TRBV29-1 to TRBJ1-5, with TRBD1 identical over 8 bases. Trimming removed 5 bases from V and 3 bases from J; junction bases left unmatched: 9. The CDR3 has 15 residues. The V gene's germline CDR1 is SQVTM and CDR2 ANQGSEA. The CDR3 DNA sequence: TGCAGCGTTACCCGGGGGACAGGCCTCAATCAGCCCCAGCATTTT. It codes for CSVTRGTGLNQPQHF.

This clonotype was detected ten times or more. V gene TRBV7-2 combines with J gene TRBJ1-1; 9 nucleotides match TRBD1. The CDR3 is 14 residues long. The V gene end was trimmed by 3 bases and the J gene end by 11 bases; junction bases not matched to a gene: 10. CDR1 is SGHTA, CDR2 FQGNSA, per germline. The CDR3, as DNA: TGTGCCAGCAGCTTTTCCGGGACAGGGAGTGGGGCTTTCTTT. This codes for CASSFSGTGSGAFF.

Ten or more counts support this clonotype. The chain uses TRBV15 and TRBJ1-2, with no clear D. From germline, CDR1 is LNHNV and CDR2 YYDKDF (reference sequence). Trimming took off 5 bases at V and 0 bases at J, with 16 bases between the two ends. The CDR3 totals 16 residues. CDR3 protein: CATSSPPKDSNYGYTF. CDR3 in DNA: TGTGCCACCAGCTCCCCTCCAAAGGATTCTAACTATGGCTACACCTTC.

Many counts were recorded for this clonotype. The chain combines TRBV5-5 with TRBJ2-7, with a tentative D call TRBD2 (5 bases). V lost 4 bases and J 0 bases, leaving 11 bases between the germline ends. CDR3 size: 14 residues. Germline V CDR1 and CDR2: SGHKS, YYEKEE (reference sequence). The CDR3 loop is CASSPDWSSYEQYF. As DNA, the CDR3 is TGTGCCAGCAGCCCGGACTGGAGCTCCTACGAGCAGTACTTC.

This clonotype was found many times. The chain recombines TRBV20-1 with TRBJ2-2; D perhaps matches TRBD2 (7 bases). CDR1 and CDR2 from the germline V gene are DFQATT and SNEGSKA (reference sequence). Trimming left V 3 bases short and J 6 bases short, with 17 bases between. CDR3 length: 15 amino acids. The CDR3 region has the DNA TGCAGTGCTAGCTTTTTAGGGGGGGCCTCCGGGGAGCTGTTTTTT. Translating gives CSASFLGGASGELFF.

This clonotype has at least ten counts. The chain carries TRBV10-3 and TRBJ2-7; TRBD1 matches 7 bases. CDR1 is ENHRY, CDR2 SYGVKD, per germline. J gave up 2 bases and V 8 bases, and 6 bases lay outside the gene matches. This CDR3 contains 13 residues. CDR3 DNA sequence: TGTGCCATCGCCGGGACAGATCCCTACGAGCAGTACGTC. Its protein product is CAIAGTDPYEQYV.

V gene TRBV6-1 combines with J gene TRBJ2-2, with a weak D call TRBD1 (6 bases). V was shortened by 6 bases and J by 1 base, with 6 bases between the two germline ends. The CDR3 spans 13 residues. In germline, CDR1 is MNHNS, CDR2 SASEGT. The CDR3 bases are TGTGCCAGCAGGGACAGGAACACCGGGGAGCTGTTTTTT. Translating gives CASRDRNTGELFF.

This clonotype was seen ten or more times. V gene TRBV20-1 combines with J gene TRBJ1-6; 8 nucleotides agree with TRBD1. J was trimmed by 5 bases and V by 3 bases; bases with no gene match: 6. The V gene's germline CDR1 is DFQATT and CDR2 SNEGSKA (reference sequence). This CDR3 comprises 15 residues. CDR3 sequence reads: CSASWTGSHNSPLHF. DNA of the CDR3: TGCAGTGCTAGCTGGACAGGGAGTCATAATTCACCCCTCCACTTT.

This clonotype was counted ten times or more. The chain uses TRBV12-3 or TRBV12-4 and TRBJ1-1, with D maybe TRBD1 (5 bases). The CDR3 contains 13 residues. V was shortened by 6 bases and J by 7 bases, with 15 bases between the two germline ends. CDR3 sequence: CASSSGFLVEAFF. CDR3 coding DNA: TGTGCCAGCAGCTCAGGGTTTTTGGTTGAAGCTTTCTTT.

At least ten counts were recorded for this clonotype. This chain links TRBV6-4 with TRBJ2-2; the D gene is possibly TRBD1 (5 bases). The CDR3 covers 14 residues. Trimming removed 6 bases at V and 4 bases at J, with 12 bases between. CDR1 and CDR2 (germline): MRHNA, SNTAGT. In DNA, the CDR3 is TGTGCCAGCAGCCTCGGACATCTCACCGGGGAGCTGTTTTTT. The encoded protein is CASSLGHLTGELFF.

This clonotype was observed many times. The rearrangement uses TRBV27 and TRBJ2-3; a weak D match, TRBD2 (6 bases). CDR1 MNHEY and CDR2 SMNVEV come from the germline V gene (reference sequence). The CDR3 is 13 amino acids. V lost 3 bases and J lost 4, with 8 bases in between. This chain's CDR3 is CASSFGGADTQYF. Written as DNA, the CDR3 is TGTGCCAGCAGTTTCGGGGGAGCAGATACGCAGTATTTT.

This clonotype was seen at least ten times. The J gene is TRBJ1-1, the V gene TRBV6-6; D ambiguous. Germline V gene lookup returns CDR1 MNHNY and CDR2 SVGAGI (reference sequence). Trimming left V 3 bases short and J 6 bases short, with 14 bases between. The CDR3 extends over 14 amino acids. The CDR3 reads CASSYSGPFAEAFF. The CDR3, as DNA: TGTGCCAGCAGTTATAGCGGTCCCTTTGCTGAAGCTTTCTTT.

This clonotype was picked up many times. The chain recombines TRBV6-2 or TRBV6-3 with TRBJ2-1; D possibly corresponds to TRBD2 (7 bases). Per the germline V gene, CDR1 is MNHEY and CDR2 is SVGEGT. Trimming shortened V by 8 bases and J by 3 bases, and 11 bases separated the two germline ends. CDR3 length: 13 residues. Here the CDR3 DNA reads TGTGCCAGCCGAGGGGGGGTCTACAATGAGCAGTTCTTC. This encodes CASRGGVYNEQFF.